The entry that follows covers one TCR beta chain sequence. This clonotype occurred many times. Its antigen is not yet known. Base qualities are not at hand, and no much larger clone is one base apart. The CDR3 starts with the cysteine, ends with the phenylalanine, and has 13 residues. The CDR3 DNA has 39 bases and is translated from base 1. V is cut back by 3 bases and J by 5 bases, with 2 bases in the junction unmatched. According to the germline V gene, CDR1 reads KGHDR and CDR2 reads SFDVKD. TCR beta CDR3 regions were amplified from RNA transcripts for repertoire sequencing. HTBI primers and the Qiagen OneStep RT-PCR kit were used in a first-round RT-PCR, which was followed by a second-round multiplex PCR, size selection and purification. The libraries underwent paired-end sequencing with 100 bp reads on an Illumina HiSeq2000. The published analysis was carried out like this. SOAPnuke was used to process the reads, throwing out any read that had adapters, had uncalled bases, had a mean Phred below 15, or lacked an exact constant-primer or identifier match. COPE v1.2.5 was used to merge the high-quality paired reads. Clonotypes were defined as unique nucleotide sequences and were aligned to IMGT TRB V, D and J references using MiTCR v1.1. The analysis was limited to V-J combinations with a frequency above 0.0001, which together covered about 99% of repertoires. For each V-J combination, a TCR clonal expansion and chaos score was defined as F50 clonal expansion divided by the chaos observed in the TCRdist matrix. Welch's t-statistics and random forest were used to reduce features to approximately 13 V-J combinations, which were fed into a naive Bayes classifier. Thyroid-blood repertoire similarity was quantified with the Morisita-Horn index. TCRdb redid the processing of the public reads, applying fastp at Q25 and MiXCR, and retained in-frame beta chains. Each CDR3 protein gets just one entry, which takes the most common genes and DNA from the rows behind it. The authors' filters were not applied to this entry. The table for this sample lists hundreds of thousands of distinct CDR3 sequences; approximately 40% of them were counted only once. The top ten hold roughly 46% of the sample.

These data belong to a study of Graves' ophthalmopathy and Graves' hyperthyroidism (dated by TCRdb to between 2017 and 2018). For the wider study: Peripheral blood was collected before any treatment was given, at the time of initial diagnosis. A discovery set of more than 90 patients (43 ophthalmopathy, fewer than 60 stable hyperthyroidism) was enrolled to explore V-J signatures distinguishing ophthalmopathy from hyperthyroidism. Following sampling, methimazole starting at 30 mg daily was administered to hyperthyroidism patients, and high-dose intravenous methylprednisolone was administered to ophthalmopathy patients. For independent validation, a separate cohort was made up of 18 hyperthyroidism patients plus 17 patients who later progressed from hyperthyroidism to ophthalmopathy. In total, some 140 blood samples were TCR-sequenced: around 42 ophthalmopathy, approximately 80 hyperthyroidism and approximately 17 hyperthyroidism-to-ophthalmopathy patients. To tell Graves' ophthalmopathy apart from Graves' hyperthyroidism, and to predict which patients would progress to ophthalmopathy, the study relied on TCR beta repertoire signatures. In 6 or 7 hyperthyroidism patients, T-cell repertoires of thyroid tissue and blood were compared. Study-wide conclusions, independent of this receptor: In cross-validation, the 13-signature model distinguished ophthalmopathy from stable hyperthyroidism with around 90% sensitivity and 81% to 82% specificity, while in the test set the corresponding values were about 79% and 69%. No statistical method was used to predetermine the sample size, and group allocation was not hidden from the investigators. In validation, the model predicted ophthalmopathy progression with about 71% sensitivity and approximately 72% specificity; approximately 12 predicted patients were CT-confirmed with GO in a median of about 6.2 months. Most of the expanded thyroid clonotypes with a frequency above 0.001 were also detected in blood, and it was suggested that the thyroid immune response may be reflected by blood repertoires.

Patients with ophthalmopathy had moderately to severely active disease, with a Clinical Activity Score of 3 or more, a NOSPECS grade of 4 or more, and a disease duration of less than 3 months. Patients with other autoimmune diseases, uncontrolled infections, pregnancy or lactation were excluded. Clinical symptoms, serum thyroxine, TRAb, thyroid ultrasound and orbital computed tomography were used for diagnosis. Ficoll-Paque density gradient centrifugation was used to isolate PBMCs from about 9.4 ml of fresh peripheral blood. Trizol reagent was used to extract the total RNA, and its quality was then checked on an Agilent 2100 Bioanalyzer.

The TCR comes from an adult man with Graves' ophthalmopathy. Material: peripheral blood. The chain is assembled from TRBV24-1 and TRBJ2-5; 7 central bases correspond to TRBD2. Read as DNA, the sequence is TGTGCCACCAGTGATGGGGGAGGGGAGACCCAGTACTTC. It specifies CATSDGGGETQYF.